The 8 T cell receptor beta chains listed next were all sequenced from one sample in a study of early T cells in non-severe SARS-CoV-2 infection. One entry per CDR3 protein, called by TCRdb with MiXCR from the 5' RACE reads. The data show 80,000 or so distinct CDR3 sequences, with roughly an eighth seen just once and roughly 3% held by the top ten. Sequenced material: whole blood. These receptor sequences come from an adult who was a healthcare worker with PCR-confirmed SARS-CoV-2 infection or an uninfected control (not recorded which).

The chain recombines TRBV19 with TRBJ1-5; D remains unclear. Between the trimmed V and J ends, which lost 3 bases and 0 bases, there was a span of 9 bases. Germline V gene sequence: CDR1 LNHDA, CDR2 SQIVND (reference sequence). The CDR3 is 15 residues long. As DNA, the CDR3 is TGTGCCAGTAGTATCGGTGGATATAGCAATCAGCCCCAGCATTTT. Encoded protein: CASSIGGYSNQPQHF.

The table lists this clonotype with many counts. The CDR3 DNA follows: TGTGCCAGCAGGGCTAGCGGGAGGTCCGAGCAGTACTTC. Protein sequence: CASRASGRSEQYF. This chain uses TRBV11-2 with TRBJ2-7; TRBD2 agrees at 11 bases. The CDR3 is 13 residues long. Germline lookup yields CDR1 SGHAT and CDR2 FQNNGV. With 6 bases clipped from V and 6 bases from J, the junction kept 4 bases outside the gene matches.

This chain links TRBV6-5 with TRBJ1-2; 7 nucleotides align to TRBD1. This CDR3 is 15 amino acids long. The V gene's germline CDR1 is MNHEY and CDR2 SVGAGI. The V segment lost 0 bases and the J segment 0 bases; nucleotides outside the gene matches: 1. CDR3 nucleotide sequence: TGTGCCAGCAGTTACTCCGGGACAGCTAACTATGGCTACACCTTC. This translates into CASSYSGTANYGYTF.

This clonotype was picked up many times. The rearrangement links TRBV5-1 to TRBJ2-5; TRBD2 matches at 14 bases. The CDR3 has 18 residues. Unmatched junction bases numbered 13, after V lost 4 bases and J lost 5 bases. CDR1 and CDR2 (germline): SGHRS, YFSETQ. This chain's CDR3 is CASSNLLGTSGRKETQYF. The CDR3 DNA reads TGCGCCAGCAGCAACCTGCTCGGGACTAGCGGGAGAAAGGAGACCCAGTACTTC.

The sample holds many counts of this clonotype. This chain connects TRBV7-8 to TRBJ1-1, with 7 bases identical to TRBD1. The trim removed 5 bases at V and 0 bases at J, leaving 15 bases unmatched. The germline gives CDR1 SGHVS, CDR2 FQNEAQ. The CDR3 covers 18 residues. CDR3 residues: CASSPPVGTVRMNTEAFF. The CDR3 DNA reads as TGTGCCAGCAGCCCTCCCGTGGGGACAGTGAGAATGAACACTGAAGCTTTCTTT.

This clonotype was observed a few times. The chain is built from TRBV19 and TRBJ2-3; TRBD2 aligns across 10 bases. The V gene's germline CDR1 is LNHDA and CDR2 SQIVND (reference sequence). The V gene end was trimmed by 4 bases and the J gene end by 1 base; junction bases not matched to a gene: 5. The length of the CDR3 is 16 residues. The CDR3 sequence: CASSRALAGGTDTQYF. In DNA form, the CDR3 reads TGTGCCAGTAGTAGAGCCCTAGCGGGAGGCACAGATACGCAGTATTTT.

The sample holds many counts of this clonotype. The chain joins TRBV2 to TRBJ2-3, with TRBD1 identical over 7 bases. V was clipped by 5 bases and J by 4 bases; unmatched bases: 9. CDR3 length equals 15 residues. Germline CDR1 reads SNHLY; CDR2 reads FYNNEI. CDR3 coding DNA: TGTGCCAGCAGTACGACAGGGTTGGTTGCAGATACGCAGTATTTT. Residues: CASSTTGLVADTQYF.

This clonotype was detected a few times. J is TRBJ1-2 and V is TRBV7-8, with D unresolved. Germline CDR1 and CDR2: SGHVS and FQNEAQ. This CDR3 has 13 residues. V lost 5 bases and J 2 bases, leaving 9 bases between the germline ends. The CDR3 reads CASSNERNYGYTF. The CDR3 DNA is TGTGCCAGCAGCAATGAGAGGAACTATGGCTACACCTTC.